These 9 T cell receptor beta chains came from one sample sequenced in a study of shared clonotypes between healthy human individuals. Method: immunoSEQ multiplex PCR; TCRdb's copy keeps in-frame clones and lacks some. The sample has some 2 million clones; over 85% are singletons. Sequencing input: naive CD4+ T cells sorted from blood. As to subset: CD45RA+ positively selected. The receptor set was obtained from a man younger than 30 in good health.

On this clone: At one boundary the junction diverges from the germline segment, which might be a read error. This chain uses TRBV7-7 with TRBJ2-2; the D gene is possibly TRBD1 (7 bases). The CDR3 covers 16 residues. The germline V gene encodes CDR1 SSHAT and CDR2 FNYEAQ (reference sequence). CDR3 nucleotide sequence: TGTGCTAGCAGCTTAGAGGCAGGGGGGTCGACCGGGGAGCTGTTTTTT. Its translation: CASSLEAGGSTGELFF.

The chain employs TRBV5-1 and TRBJ1-3; D unclear. The V end was cut by 4 bases, the J end by 2 bases, with 13 bases between. This CDR3 contains 15 residues. Germline-derived CDR1 and CDR2 are SGHRS and YFSETQ. For the CDR3, the DNA is TGCGCCAGCAGCCCTGCAGGAGGAGCTGGAAACACCATATATTTT. Its translation is CASSPAGGAGNTIYF.

This chain joins TRBV6-6 and TRBJ2-7; 11 nucleotides line up with TRBD2. Looked up from germline, CDR1 is MNHNY and CDR2 is SVGAGI (reference sequence). Trimming took 3 bases from V and 6 from J; bases not matched to a gene: 7. This CDR3 comprises 15 residues. The CDR3 spells CASSYGLAGGSEQYF. The CDR3 region has the DNA TGTGCCAGCAGTTATGGGCTAGCGGGGGGCTCCGAGCAGTACTTC.

The chain links TRBV18 to TRBJ1-6, with D unresolved. This CDR3 spans 15 amino acids. Germline CDR1 reads KGHSH; CDR2 reads LQKENI. V lost 5 bases, J lost 2 bases, and 10 bases lay in between. This chain's CDR3 is CASSRSGTYNSPLHF. As DNA, the CDR3 is TGTGCCAGCTCAAGATCCGGGACCTATAATTCACCCCTCCACTTT.

The rearrangement joins TRBV4-3 to TRBJ2-7; TRBD2 matches at 10 bases. The V segment lost 0 bases and the J segment 2 bases; nucleotides outside the gene matches: 4. Germline V gene lookup returns CDR1 LGHNA and CDR2 YSLEER. The CDR3 contains 16 residues. CDR3 DNA: TGCGCCAGCAGCCAAGAAACTAGCGGGACGACCTACGAGCAGTACTTC. The encoded protein is CASSQETSGTTYEQYF.

The CDR3: CASSLMTDTQYF. DNA for the CDR3: TGTGCCAGCAGCCTTATGACAGATACGCAGTATTTT. The rearrangement uses TRBV7-9 and TRBJ2-3; unclear D gene. Looked up from germline, CDR1 is SEHNR and CDR2 is FQNEAQ (reference sequence). The CDR3 runs to 12 residues. The germline V and J ends were trimmed by 5 bases and 3 bases, with 6 bases remaining between them.

About this clone itself: The sample contains more than one DNA sequence encoding this CDR3. This chain joins TRBV5-6 and TRBJ2-7, with TRBD1 matching over 7 bases. The germline gives CDR1 SGHDT, CDR2 YYEEEE. V lost 2 bases to trimming and J lost 0 bases; unmatched junction nucleotides: 2. The CDR3 consists of 14 residues. CDR3 nucleotides: TGTGCCAGCAGCTTAGACAGGGTCTCCTACGAGCAGTACTTC. This sequence encodes CASSLDRVSYEQYF.

The rearrangement joins TRBV30 to TRBJ1-6, with a weak D call TRBD1 (6 bases). The CDR3 covers 13 residues. Trimming pared 6 bases from V and 6 bases from J, leaving 12 bases between. Germline V lookup: CDR1 GTSNPN, CDR2 SVGIG (reference sequence). The CDR3 reads CACLQDSNSPLHF. CDR3 coding DNA: TGTGCCTGCTTGCAGGACAGTAATTCACCCCTCCACTTT.

The chain couples TRBV28 to TRBJ1-3, with D hard to call. The CDR3 totals 18 residues. V lost 4 bases to trimming and J lost 4 bases, with 23 bases between them. Germline CDR1 is MDHEN and CDR2 is SYDVKM. As DNA, the CDR3 is TGTGCCAGCAGTTCTCCTGGCCGGGTTGGGGTAGGGGGAAACACCATATATTTT. This gives the protein CASSSPGRVGVGGNTIYF.